These T cell receptor beta chains were read from a single sample in a study of vaccination effects on CD4 cells after COVID-19. Profiling relied on immunoSEQ multiplex PCR, and the TCRdb table lists in-frame clones only, not all of them. The profile shows some 11,000 clones, 65% to 75% of them singletons. These receptors' antigens are unknown. The material sequenced was CD4+ T cells from PBMCs cultured with HCoV-229E spike peptides, taken before COVID-19 vaccination. The source is a human donor who received a COVID-19 vaccine. Both conserved end residues are trimmed from each CDR3. For some rows the clone size is stated as once, few or many, or as a class when expanded; others skip it.

CDR3 | size | J | V
ASSEASRLANIQY | . | TRBJ2-4 | TRBV6-1
ASSPPVRLAGGYQETQY | . | TRBJ2-5 | TRBV6-2/TRBV6-3
ASSQARQAFHGYT | few | TRBJ1-2 | TRBV4-3
SARYNEQF | . | TRBJ2-1 | TRBV20-1
ASSLWYEQY | . | TRBJ2-7 | TRBV28
AISGGDEQY | . | TRBJ2-7 | TRBV10-3
ASSPRRTGDYGYT | once | TRBJ1-2 | TRBV6-5
ASSSADAEAF | . | TRBJ1-1 | TRBV12-3/TRBV12-4
ATSTSGGFQETQY | once | TRBJ2-5 | TRBV24-1
ASSRDGEKLF | . | TRBJ1-4 | TRBV5-8
ASSQGANTDTQY | . | TRBJ2-3 | TRBV11-2
ATSGRGGSETQY | few | TRBJ2-5 | TRBV15
ASSPGQGNQPQH | . | TRBJ1-5 | TRBV7-2
ASSYKGSTF | . | TRBJ1-1 | TRBV6-2/TRBV6-3
ASSYIAGRQETQY | . | TRBJ2-5 | TRBV11-2
ASRSGGINSPLH | . | TRBJ1-6 | TRBV2
ASSYYRGRMTNEKLF | . | TRBJ1-4 | TRBV7-2
ASSSGLADTDTQY | . | TRBJ2-3 | TRBV7-9
ASSTWGDTQY | . | TRBJ2-3 | TRBV18
SVEGSGGGYT | . | TRBJ1-2 | TRBV29-1
ASSKGTDTQY | . | TRBJ2-3 | TRBV2
ASSLDRSLEQF | . | TRBJ2-1 | TRBV12-3/TRBV12-4
ASGEEGEKLF | . | TRBJ1-4 | TRBV6-6
ASSSGAGKLNTEAF | . | TRBJ1-1 | TRBV19